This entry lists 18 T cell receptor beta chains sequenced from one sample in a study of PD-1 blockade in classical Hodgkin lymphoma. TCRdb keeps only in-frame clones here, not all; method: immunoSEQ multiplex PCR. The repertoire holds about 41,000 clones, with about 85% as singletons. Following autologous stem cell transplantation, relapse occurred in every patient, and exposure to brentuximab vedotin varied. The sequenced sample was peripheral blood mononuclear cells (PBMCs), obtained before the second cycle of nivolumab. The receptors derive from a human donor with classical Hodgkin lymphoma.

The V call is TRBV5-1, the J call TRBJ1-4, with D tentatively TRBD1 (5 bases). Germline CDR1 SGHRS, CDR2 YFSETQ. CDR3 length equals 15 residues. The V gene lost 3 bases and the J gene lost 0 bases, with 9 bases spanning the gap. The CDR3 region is CASSSQGTTNEKLFF. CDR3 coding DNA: TGCGCCAGCAGCTCCCAGGGAACAACTAATGAAAAACTGTTTTTT.

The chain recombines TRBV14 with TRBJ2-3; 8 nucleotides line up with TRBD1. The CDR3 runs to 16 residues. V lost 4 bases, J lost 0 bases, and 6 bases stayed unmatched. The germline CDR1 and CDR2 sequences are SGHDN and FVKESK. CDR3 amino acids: CASSPWDRSSTDTQYF. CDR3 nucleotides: TGTGCCAGCAGCCCGTGGGACAGGTCGAGCACAGATACGCAGTATTTT.

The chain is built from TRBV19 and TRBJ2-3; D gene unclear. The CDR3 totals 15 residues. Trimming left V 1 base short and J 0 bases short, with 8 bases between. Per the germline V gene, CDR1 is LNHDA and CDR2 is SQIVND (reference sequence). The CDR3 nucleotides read TGTGCCAGTAGTATAGGTCCGGAGAGCACAGATACGCAGTATTTT. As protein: CASSIGPESTDTQYF.

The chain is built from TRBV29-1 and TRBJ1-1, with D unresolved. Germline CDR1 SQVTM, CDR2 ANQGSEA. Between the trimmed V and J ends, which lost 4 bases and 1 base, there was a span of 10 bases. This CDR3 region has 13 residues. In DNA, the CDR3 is TGCAGCGTTGTACCTTGGGGGAACACTGAAGCTTTCTTT. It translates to CSVVPWGNTEAFF. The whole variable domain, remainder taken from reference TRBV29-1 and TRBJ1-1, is SAVISQKPSRDICQRGTSLTIQCQVDSQVTMMFWYRQQPGQSLTLIATANQGSEATYESGFVIDKFPISRPNLTFSTLTVSNMSPEDSSIYLCSVVPWGNTEAFFGQGTRLTVV.

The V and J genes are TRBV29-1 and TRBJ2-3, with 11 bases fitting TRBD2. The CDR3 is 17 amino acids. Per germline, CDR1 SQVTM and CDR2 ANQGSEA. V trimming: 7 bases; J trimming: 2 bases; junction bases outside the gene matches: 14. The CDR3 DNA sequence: TGCAGCGCCTCGGGACTAGCGGCCCTGGCCCTCACAGATACGCAGTATTTT. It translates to CSASGLAALALTDTQYF.

The CDR3 protein is CASSPPGLAGIYNEQFF. The DNA of the CDR3 is TGTGCCAGCAGCCCTCCGGGACTAGCGGGAATCTACAATGAGCAGTTCTTC. This chain connects TRBV27 to TRBJ2-1, with 13 positions matching TRBD2. The CDR3 has 17 residues. From germline, CDR1 is MNHEY and CDR2 SMNVEV (reference sequence). V was clipped by 6 bases and J by 3 bases; unmatched bases: 8.

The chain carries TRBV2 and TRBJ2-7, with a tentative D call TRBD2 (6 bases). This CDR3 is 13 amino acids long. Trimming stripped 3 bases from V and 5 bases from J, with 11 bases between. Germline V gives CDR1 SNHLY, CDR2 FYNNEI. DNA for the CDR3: TGTGCCAGCAGTGAGCGGGGCTGGCACGAGCAGTACTTC. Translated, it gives CASSERGWHEQYF.

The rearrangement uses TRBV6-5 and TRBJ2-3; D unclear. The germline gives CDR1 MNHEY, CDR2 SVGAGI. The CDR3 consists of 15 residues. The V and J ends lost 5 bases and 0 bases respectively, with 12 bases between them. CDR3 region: CASSQQLMSTDTQYF. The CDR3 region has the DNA TGTGCCAGCAGTCAACAACTAATGAGCACAGATACGCAGTATTTT.

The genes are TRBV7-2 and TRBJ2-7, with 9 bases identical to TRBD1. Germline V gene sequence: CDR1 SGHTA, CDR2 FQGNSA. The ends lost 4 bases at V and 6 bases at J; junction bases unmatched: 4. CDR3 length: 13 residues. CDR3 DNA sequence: TGTGCCAGCAGCTACAGGGGGCTCCTCGAGCAGTACTTC. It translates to CASSYRGLLEQYF.

In DNA, the CDR3 is TGTGCCAGCACATCCACCGGGGACACAGATACGCAGTATTTT. Its translation: CASTSTGDTDTQYF. V usage is TRBV27 and J usage is TRBJ2-3; the D gene is possibly TRBD2 (5 bases). V was trimmed by 7 bases and J by 2 bases, leaving 13 bases between them. CDR1 is MNHEY, CDR2 SMNVEV, per germline (reference sequence). This CDR3 is built from 14 residues.

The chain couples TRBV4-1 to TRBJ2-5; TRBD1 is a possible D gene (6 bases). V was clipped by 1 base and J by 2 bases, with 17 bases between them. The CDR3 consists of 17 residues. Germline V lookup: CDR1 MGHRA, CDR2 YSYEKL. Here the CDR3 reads CASSQVGPGTFQETQYF. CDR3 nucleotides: TGCGCCAGCAGCCAAGTCGGACCAGGGACATTTCAAGAGACCCAGTACTTC.

CDR3 loop: CASSVVEMRGSGGASANTGELFF. DNA for the CDR3: TGTGCCAGCAGCGTAGTAGAGATGCGGGGTAGCGGGGGGGCCTCTGCGAACACCGGGGAGCTGTTTTTT. The chain is built from TRBV9 and TRBJ2-2; 11 bases align to TRBD2. V shed 0 bases and J 0 bases; nucleotides not matched to a gene: 19. This CDR3 region has 23 residues. Germline assignment: CDR1 SGDLS and CDR2 YYNGEE.

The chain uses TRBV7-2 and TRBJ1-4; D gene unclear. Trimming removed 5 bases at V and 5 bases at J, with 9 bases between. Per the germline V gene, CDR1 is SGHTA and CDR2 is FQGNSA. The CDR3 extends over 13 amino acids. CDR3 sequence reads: CASSRLMNEKLFF. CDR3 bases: TGTGCCAGCAGCCGACTGATGAATGAAAAACTGTTTTTT.

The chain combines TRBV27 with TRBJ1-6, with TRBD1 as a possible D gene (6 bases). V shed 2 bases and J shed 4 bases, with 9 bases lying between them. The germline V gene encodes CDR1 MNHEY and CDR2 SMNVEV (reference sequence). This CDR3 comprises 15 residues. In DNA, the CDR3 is TGTGCCAGCAGTTTAAGGGGGTCGTATAATTCACCCCTCCACTTT. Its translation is CASSLRGSYNSPLHF.

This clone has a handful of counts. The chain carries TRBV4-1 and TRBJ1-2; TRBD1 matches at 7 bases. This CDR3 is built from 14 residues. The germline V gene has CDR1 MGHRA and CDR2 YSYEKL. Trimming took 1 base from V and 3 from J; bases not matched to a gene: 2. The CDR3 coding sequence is TGCGCCAGCAGCCAAGGACAGGGATACTATGGCTACACCTTC. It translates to CASSQGQGYYGYTF.

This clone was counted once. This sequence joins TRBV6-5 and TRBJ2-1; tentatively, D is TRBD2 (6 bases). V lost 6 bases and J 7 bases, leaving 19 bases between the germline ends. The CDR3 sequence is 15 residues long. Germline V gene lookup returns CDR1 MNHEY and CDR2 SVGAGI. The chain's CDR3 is CASSRRAGIINEQFF. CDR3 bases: TGTGCCAGCAGCCGCCGCGCGGGAATTATAAATGAGCAGTTCTTC.

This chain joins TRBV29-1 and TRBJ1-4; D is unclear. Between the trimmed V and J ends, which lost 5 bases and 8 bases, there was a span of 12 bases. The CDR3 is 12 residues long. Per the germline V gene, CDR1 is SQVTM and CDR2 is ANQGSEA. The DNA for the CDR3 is TGCAGCGTTTGGGTTGCCGGGGAAAAACTGTTTTTT. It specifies CSVWVAGEKLFF.

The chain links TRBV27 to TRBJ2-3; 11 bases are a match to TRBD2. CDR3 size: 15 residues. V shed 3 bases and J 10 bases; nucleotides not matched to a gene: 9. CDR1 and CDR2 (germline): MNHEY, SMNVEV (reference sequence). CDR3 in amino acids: CASSFGASGGRAQYF. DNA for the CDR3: TGTGCCAGCAGTTTCGGGGCTAGCGGGGGGAGGGCGCAGTATTTT.